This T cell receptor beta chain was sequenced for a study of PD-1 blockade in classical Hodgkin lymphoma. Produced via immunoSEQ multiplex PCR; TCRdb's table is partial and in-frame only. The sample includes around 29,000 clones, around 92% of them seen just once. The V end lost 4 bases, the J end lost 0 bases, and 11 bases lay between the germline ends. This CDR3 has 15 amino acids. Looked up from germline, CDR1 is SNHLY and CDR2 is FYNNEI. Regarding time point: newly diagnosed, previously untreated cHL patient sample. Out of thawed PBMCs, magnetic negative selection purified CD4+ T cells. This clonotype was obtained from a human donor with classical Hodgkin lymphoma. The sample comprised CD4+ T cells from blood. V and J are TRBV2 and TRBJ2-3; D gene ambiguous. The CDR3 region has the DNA TGTGCCAGCAGTGCCGGCGTCACTAGCACAGATACGCAGTATTTT. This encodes CASSAGVTSTDTQYF.